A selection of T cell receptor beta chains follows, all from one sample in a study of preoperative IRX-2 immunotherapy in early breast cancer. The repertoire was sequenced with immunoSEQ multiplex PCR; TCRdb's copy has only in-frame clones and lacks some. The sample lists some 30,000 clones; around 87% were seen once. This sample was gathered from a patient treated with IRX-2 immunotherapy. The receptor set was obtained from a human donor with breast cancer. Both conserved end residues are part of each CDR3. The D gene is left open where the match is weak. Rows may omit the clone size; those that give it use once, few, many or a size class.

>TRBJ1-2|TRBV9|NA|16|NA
CASSPQTSVGGYGYTF
TGTGCCAGCAGCCCACAAACTTCCGTGGGGGGCTATGGCTACACCTTC
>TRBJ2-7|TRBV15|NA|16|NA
CATSRGGDSSIYEQYF
TGTGCCACCAGCAGAGGGGGGGACAGTAGTATATACGAGCAGTACTTC
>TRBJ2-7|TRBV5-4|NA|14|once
CASSFSGSHYEQYF
TGTGCCAGCAGCTTTTCCGGGTCCCATTACGAGCAGTACTTC
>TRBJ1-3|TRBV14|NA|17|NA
CASSQVGRGLSGNTIYF
TGTGCCAGCAGCCAAGTTGGGCGGGGACTCTCTGGAAACACCATATATTTT
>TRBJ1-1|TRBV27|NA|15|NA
CASSLKGGEDTEAFF
TGTGCCAGCAGTTTAAAAGGGGGTGAGGACACTGAAGCTTTCTTT
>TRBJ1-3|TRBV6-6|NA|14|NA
CASRAGSAGNTIYF
TGTGCCAGCAGAGCAGGGTCTGCTGGAAACACCATATATTTT
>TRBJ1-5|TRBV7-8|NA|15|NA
CASSLVGLGNQPQHF
TGTGCCAGCAGCTTAGTGGGTTTGGGCAATCAGCCCCAGCATTTT
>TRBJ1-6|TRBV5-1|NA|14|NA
CASSLDSDNSPLHF
TGCGCCAGCAGCCTAGACAGTGATAATTCACCCCTCCACTTT
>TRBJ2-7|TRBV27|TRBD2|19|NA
CASSPHGREGLAWSYEQYF
TGTGCCAGCAGTCCTCACGGGCGGGAGGGCCTGGCTTGGTCCTACGAGCAGTACTTC
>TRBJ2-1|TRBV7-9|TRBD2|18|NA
CASSSPPGTSGVLNEQFF
TGTGCCAGCAGCTCCCCCCCGGGGACTAGCGGAGTCCTCAATGAGCAGTTCTTC
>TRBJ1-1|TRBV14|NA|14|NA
CASSAIAGRTEAFF
TGTGCCAGCAGCGCCATCGCAGGGCGCACTGAAGCTTTCTTT
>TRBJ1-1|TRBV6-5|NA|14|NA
CASSPDRRNTEAFF
TGTGCCAGCAGCCCTGACAGGAGGAACACTGAAGCTTTCTTT
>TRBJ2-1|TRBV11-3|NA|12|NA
CASSLNSNEQFF
TGTGCCAGCAGCTTAAACAGCAATGAGCAGTTCTTC
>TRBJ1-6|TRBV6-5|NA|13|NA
CASSSPRSSPLHF
TGTGCCAGCAGTTCCCCTAGGTCGTCACCCCTCCACTTT
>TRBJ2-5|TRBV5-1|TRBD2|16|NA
CASSPGTSGGQETQYF
TGCGCCAGCAGCCCAGGGACTAGCGGGGGACAAGAGACCCAGTACTTC
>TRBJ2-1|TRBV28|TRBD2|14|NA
CASRRAGDFNEQFF
TGTGCCAGCAGAAGAGCGGGAGACTTCAATGAGCAGTTCTTC
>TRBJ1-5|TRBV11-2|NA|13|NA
CASSLDGLQPQHF
TGTGCCAGCAGCTTAGATGGTCTGCAGCCCCAGCATTTT
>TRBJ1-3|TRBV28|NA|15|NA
CASSLVGASGNTIYF
TGTGCCAGCAGTTTAGTGGGGGCTTCTGGAAACACCATATATTTT
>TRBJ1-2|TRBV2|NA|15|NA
CASSEFRVPNYGYTF
TGTGCCAGCAGTGAGTTCCGGGTCCCTAACTATGGCTACACCTTC
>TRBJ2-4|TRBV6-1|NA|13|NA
CASSEVRDKGGYF
TGTGCCAGCAGTGAAGTTAGGGACAAAGGGGGGTACTTC
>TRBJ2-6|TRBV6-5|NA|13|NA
CASSSSGANVLTF
TGTGCCAGCAGTAGCTCTGGGGCCAACGTCCTGACTTTC
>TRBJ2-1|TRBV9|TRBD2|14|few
CASTPSGGANEQFF
TGTGCCAGCACCCCTAGCGGGGGGGCCAATGAGCAGTTCTTC
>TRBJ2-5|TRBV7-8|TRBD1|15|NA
CASSPGQGRWETQYF
TGTGCCAGCAGCCCGGGACAGGGTCGGTGGGAGACCCAGTACTTC
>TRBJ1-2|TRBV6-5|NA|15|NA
CASSYSVPGGSGYTF
TGTGCCAGCAGTTACTCTGTCCCGGGGGGCTCTGGCTACACCTTC
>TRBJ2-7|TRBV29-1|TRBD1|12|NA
CSVYTGDYEQYF
TGCAGCGTCTATACAGGGGACTACGAGCAGTACTTC
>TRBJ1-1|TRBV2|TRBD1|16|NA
CASRGQGITMNTEAFF
TGTGCCAGCAGGGGACAGGGAATTACTATGAACACTGAAGCTTTCTTT
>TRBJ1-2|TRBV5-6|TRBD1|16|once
CASSLVQGARNYGYTF
TGTGCCAGCAGCTTGGTACAGGGGGCGCGAAATTATGGCTACACCTTC
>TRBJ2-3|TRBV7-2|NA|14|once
CASSLGQVTDTQYF
TGTGCCAGCAGCTTAGGTCAGGTCACAGATACGCAGTATTTT
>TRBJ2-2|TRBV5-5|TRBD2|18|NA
CASSLAGGLAGGGGELFF
TGTGCCAGCAGCTTGGCCGGGGGACTAGCGGGAGGCGGCGGGGAGCTGTTTTTT
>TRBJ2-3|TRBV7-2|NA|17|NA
CASSSRLALKGTDTQYF
TGTGCCAGCAGCTCACGTCTAGCGCTAAAAGGCACAGATACGCAGTATTTT
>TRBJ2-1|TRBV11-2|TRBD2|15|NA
CASSTTSGSSNEQFF
TGTGCCAGCAGCACTACTAGCGGGAGTTCAAATGAGCAGTTCTTC
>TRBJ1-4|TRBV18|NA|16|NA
CASSPPLGPTNEKLFF
TGTGCCAGCTCACCACCCCTCGGACCAACTAATGAAAAACTGTTTTTT
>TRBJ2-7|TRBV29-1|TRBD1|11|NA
CSVTGGHEQYF
TGCAGCGTGACAGGGGGCCACGAGCAGTACTTC
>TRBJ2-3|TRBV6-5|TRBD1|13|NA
CASSYYRGDTQYF
TGTGCCAGCAGTTACTACAGGGGTGATACGCAGTATTTT
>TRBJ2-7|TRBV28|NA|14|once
CASSNEGSSYEQYF
TGTGCCAGCAGTAACGAGGGTTCCTCCTACGAGCAGTACTTC
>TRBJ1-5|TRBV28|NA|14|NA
CASSLLNSNQPQHF
TGTGCCAGCAGTTTACTTAATAGCAATCAGCCCCAGCATTTT
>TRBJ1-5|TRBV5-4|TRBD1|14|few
CASSLEGTAEPQHF
TGTGCCAGCAGCTTGGAGGGGACAGCCGAGCCCCAGCATTTT
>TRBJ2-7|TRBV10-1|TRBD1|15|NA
CASSDLQGARDEQYF
TGCGCCAGCAGTGATTTACAGGGGGCAAGGGACGAGCAGTACTTC
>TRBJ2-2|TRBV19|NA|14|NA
CASSIFGETGELFF
TGTGCCAGTAGTATTTTCGGGGAGACCGGGGAGCTGTTTTTT
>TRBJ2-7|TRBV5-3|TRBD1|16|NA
CARSSSLPGQPYEQYF
TGTGCCAGAAGCTCATCCTTACCGGGACAGCCCTACGAGCAGTACTTC
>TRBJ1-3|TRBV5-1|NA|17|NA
CASSFGLGLFSGNTIYF
TGCGCCAGCAGCTTCGGATTAGGCCTTTTCTCTGGAAACACCATATATTTT
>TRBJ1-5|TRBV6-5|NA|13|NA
CASSYQRNQPQHF
TGTGCCAGCAGTTACCAGCGAAATCAGCCCCAGCATTTT
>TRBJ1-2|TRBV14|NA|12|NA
CASSNSFYGYTF
TGTGCCAGCAGCAACAGTTTCTATGGCTACACCTTC
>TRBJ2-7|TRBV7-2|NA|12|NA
CASSFRQYEQYF
TGTGCCAGCAGCTTCCGGCAATACGAGCAGTACTTC
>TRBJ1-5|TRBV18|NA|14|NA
CASSKDGGNQPQHF
TGTGCCAGCTCAAAAGACGGGGGGAATCAGCCCCAGCATTTT
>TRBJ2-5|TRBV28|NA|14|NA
CASSFLGESETQYF
TGTGCCAGCAGTTTCCTCGGGGAGTCGGAGACCCAGTACTTC
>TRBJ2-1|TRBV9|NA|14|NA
CASSGTGIYNEQFF
TGTGCCAGCAGCGGGACTGGGATATACAATGAGCAGTTCTTC
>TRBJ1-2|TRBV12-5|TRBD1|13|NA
CAHSSGTAYGYTF
TGTGCCCATTCGTCCGGGACAGCCTATGGCTACACCTTC
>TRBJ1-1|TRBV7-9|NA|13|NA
CASSRGLNTEAFF
TGTGCCAGCAGCCGCGGCCTGAACACTGAAGCTTTCTTT
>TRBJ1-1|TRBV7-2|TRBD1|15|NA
CASSSPGQMNTEAFF
TGTGCCAGCAGCTCACCGGGACAGATGAACACTGAAGCTTTCTTT
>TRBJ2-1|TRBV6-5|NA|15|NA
CASSYGTQNPNEQFF
TGTGCCAGCAGTTACGGGACGCAGAACCCCAATGAGCAGTTCTTC
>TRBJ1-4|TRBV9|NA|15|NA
CASSAGGSSNEKLFF
TGTGCCAGCAGCGCGGGGGGATCTTCTAATGAAAAACTGTTTTTT
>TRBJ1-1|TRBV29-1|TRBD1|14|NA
CSVGTATFGTEAFF
TGCAGCGTAGGGACAGCGACTTTTGGGACTGAAGCTTTCTTT
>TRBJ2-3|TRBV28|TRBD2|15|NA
CASSVPGGETDTQYF
TGTGCCAGCAGTGTCCCGGGGGGGGAAACAGATACGCAGTATTTT